The entry that follows covers one TCR beta chain sequence. What it recognizes is unknown. Via MiXCR, TCRdb re-called the 5' RACE reads, giving one row per CDR3 protein. The sample gives about 36,000 distinct CDR3 sequences, around 10% of which show up once; roughly a fifth is in the top ten. These data come from a study of CD8 T cells in ankylosing spondylitis. Study results and limitations: The study looked at matched synovial fluid samples from ankylosing spondylitis patients. Disease-linked clones were reported to be significantly enriched there. Within peripheral blood, clones linked to disease were CD8+ and relatively rare.

The sequencing input was synovial fluid, either unsorted or a sorted T cell fraction (not recorded which). This sequence was found in a male donor with ankylosing spondylitis.

The CDR3 region is CASSLGRTSYEQYF. Here the CDR3 DNA reads TGTGCCAGCAGTTTAGGGCGGACTAGCTACGAGCAGTACTTC. The V and J genes are TRBV27 and TRBJ2-7; 7 nucleotides agree with TRBD2. In germline, CDR1 is MNHEY, CDR2 SMNVEV (reference sequence). J lost 3 bases, V lost 2 bases, and 4 bases had no gene match. This CDR3 is 14 amino acids long.